This T cell receptor (beta chain) comes out of a study of shared clonotypes between healthy human individuals. Broader study findings: The study generally estimated greater richness for naive than memory subsets. Non-shared clonotypes had lower generation probabilities than clonotypes shared by all four sorted-subset donors. Only blood underwent sampling, and tissue repertoires likely differ.

Germline CDR1 is ENHRY and CDR2 is SYGVKD. This CDR3 contains 13 residues. V lost 5 bases and J 10 bases, leaving 17 bases between the germline ends. Data came from immunoSEQ multiplex PCR; TCRdb stores just in-frame clones and leaves some out. The table includes about 2.4 million clones, approximately 90% detected once. Healthy HIV-negative adults without recent acute infections or vaccinations served as donors. Concerning this clone itself: Its antigen is unidentified.

The rearrangement joins TRBV10-3 to TRBJ1-1; no clear D gene. The origin of this receptor is a man younger than 35 in good health. Material for sequencing was naive CD4+ T cells sorted from blood. The subset here: CD45RA+ positively selected. The CDR3 DNA reads TGTGCCATCAGTACTGACACGGCCCGGGGAGCTTTCTTT. Its translation: CAISTDTARGAFF.